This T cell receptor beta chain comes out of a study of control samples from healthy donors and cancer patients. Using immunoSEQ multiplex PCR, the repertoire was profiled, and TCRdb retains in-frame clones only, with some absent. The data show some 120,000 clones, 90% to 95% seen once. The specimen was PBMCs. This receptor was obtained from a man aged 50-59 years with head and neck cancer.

The CDR3 DNA sequence: TGTGCCAGCGGGGGACTTTACAGCGGTGAGCAGTTCTTC. It specifies CASGGLYSGEQFF. J is TRBJ2-1 and V is TRBV2, with D perhaps TRBD2 (6 bases). Looked up from germline, CDR1 is SNHLY and CDR2 is FYNNEI. The CDR3 is 13 amino acids. With 8 bases removed from V and 9 bases from J, the gap between germline ends came to 17 bases.